The 31 T cell receptor beta chains reported below all come from one sample, sequenced in a study of prognosis after radiotherapy for stage I lung cancer. Two rounds of multiplex PCR amplified TCR beta CDR3 from genomic DNA. Round one of PCR was performed, and it used primers specific to each TRBV and TRBJ gene. Each CDR3 protein gets one entry after TCRdb re-called the multiplex PCR reads with MiXCR. Among about 18,000 distinct CDR3 sequences listed, roughly 45% were seen once. Sequencing was performed on PBMCs, taken before or after stereotactic body radiation therapy (not recorded which). The receptors come from a donor aged 50 or older with non-small cell lung cancer.

The J gene is TRBJ1-3, the V gene TRBV7-9; D is possibly TRBD1 (6 bases). Germline lookup yields CDR1 SEHNR and CDR2 FQNEAQ (reference sequence). The CDR3 extends over 15 amino acids. Trimming left V 5 bases short and J 4 bases short, with 15 bases between. CDR3 DNA sequence: TGTGCCAGCAGCCATTCACAGGGCTCAGGAAACACCATATATTTT. This translates into CASSHSQGSGNTIYF.

The chain combines TRBV24-1 with TRBJ1-2; tentative D call: TRBD1 (5 bases). Germline CDR1 is KGHDR and CDR2 is SFDVKD. The length of the CDR3 is 13 residues. Trimming pared 4 bases from V and 10 bases from J, leaving 15 bases between. The CDR3: CATSESGAFTYTF. In nucleotides, the CDR3 is TGTGCCACCAGTGAATCCGGGGCCTTTACCTACACCTTC.

V is TRBV6-2 or TRBV6-3 and J is TRBJ1-2; no clear D. V was pared by 5 bases and J by 6 bases, with 16 bases between. In germline, CDR1 is MNHEY, CDR2 SVGEGT. The CDR3 totals 14 residues. CDR3 amino acids: CASSATKEVNGYTF. The DNA of the CDR3 is TGTGCCAGCAGTGCGACTAAAGAAGTTAATGGCTACACCTTC.

This clonotype was recorded many times. The gene calls are TRBV20-1 and TRBJ2-7, with 9 bases lining up with TRBD1. The V segment lost 0 bases and the J segment 2 bases; nucleotides outside the gene matches: 14. The germline V gene has CDR1 DFQATT and CDR2 SNEGSKA (reference sequence). The CDR3 extends over 18 amino acids. DNA of the CDR3: TGCAGTGCTAGAGAAACCGGGACAGGGTGGTTGTTCGCCTACGAGCAGTACTTC. It translates to CSARETGTGWLFAYEQYF.

This clonotype appeared many times. The V call is TRBV11-1, the J call TRBJ1-1, with unresolved D. The CDR3 consists of 13 residues. V dropped 2 bases and J dropped 0 bases, with 4 bases sitting between them. Germline assignment: CDR1 SGHAT and CDR2 FQDESV (reference sequence). As DNA, the CDR3 is TGTGCCAGCAGCTTATACCTGAACACTGAAGCTTTCTTT. Translation gives CASSLYLNTEAFF.

The chain is built from TRBV12-3 or TRBV12-4 and TRBJ2-7; TRBD1 agrees at 7 bases. Unmatched junction bases numbered 6, after V lost 2 bases and J lost 2 bases. This CDR3 is 15 amino acids long. CDR3 sequence reads: CASSLQQGVTYEQYF. CDR3 sequence (DNA): TGTGCCAGCAGTTTACAGCAGGGGGTCACCTACGAGCAGTACTTC.

This clonotype has a count of ten or more. The V call is TRBV2, the J call TRBJ1-4; 12 bases fit TRBD1. Germline CDR1 is SNHLY and CDR2 is FYNNEI. V shed 5 bases, J shed 6 bases, and the junction held 1 base outside the gene matches. The CDR3 has 14 amino acids. The CDR3 sequence is CASSRDRGHEKLFF. Here the CDR3 DNA reads TGTGCCAGCAGTAGGGACAGGGGGCATGAAAAACTGTTTTTT.

This clonotype has at least ten counts. V usage is TRBV2 and J usage is TRBJ1-5; 7 nucleotides agree with TRBD1. There are 16 residues in the CDR3. Unmatched junction bases numbered 9, after V lost 6 bases and J lost 1 base. Germline V lookup: CDR1 SNHLY, CDR2 FYNNEI. For the CDR3, the DNA is TGTGCCAGCAGATCGATGGGGACAGTAAGCAATCAGCCCCAGCATTTT. Translated: CASRSMGTVSNQPQHF.

Turning to this clonotype: This clone may be a read error of a much larger clone one base away. This sequence joins TRBV19 and TRBJ2-5, with D uncertain. Germline V gene sequence: CDR1 LNHDA, CDR2 SQIVND (reference sequence). CDR3 size: 15 residues. CDR3: CASSPTDAYQENQYF. The CDR3 DNA is TGTGCCAGTAGCCCCACGGATGCTTACCAAGAGAACCAGTACTTC.

This clonotype was found a few times. The gene calls are TRBV6-1 and TRBJ2-2; 9 bases line up with TRBD2. Germline V gene data show CDR1 as MNHNS and CDR2 as SASEGT. CDR3 size: 14 residues. The V and J ends lost 7 bases and 7 bases, in that order; junction bases with no gene match: 7. CDR3 nucleotide sequence: TGTGCCAGCAAGCCTAGCGGGGCTGTCGGGGAGCTGTTTTTT. Amino acid sequence: CASKPSGAVGELFF.

In this sample, this clonotype turned up a few times. DNA for the CDR3: TGCGCCAGCAGCTTCGGACGAGAGACCCAGTACTTC. Its translation is CASSFGRETQYF. J is TRBJ2-5 and V is TRBV5-1; D not certain. This CDR3 region has 12 residues. V was clipped by 2 bases and J by 4 bases, with 6 bases between them. Germline CDR1 and CDR2: SGHRS and YFSETQ.

This CDR3 reads CSAEVVDGGWNGASTDTQYF. Here the CDR3 DNA reads TGCAGTGCTGAGGTTGTAGATGGGGGATGGAACGGAGCTAGCACAGATACGCAGTATTTT. V and J are TRBV20-1 and TRBJ2-3; D is perhaps TRBD1 or TRBD2 (5 bases each). V dropped 5 bases and J dropped 0 bases, with 30 bases sitting between them. Germline values: CDR1 DFQATT, CDR2 SNEGSKA (reference sequence). This CDR3 spans 20 amino acids.

At least ten counts were recorded for this clonotype. The chain is built from TRBV20-1 and TRBJ2-7; 7 bases match TRBD1. V shed 6 bases and J 4 bases; nucleotides not matched to a gene: 6. There are 12 residues in the CDR3. CDR1 and CDR2 (germline): DFQATT, SNEGSKA (reference sequence). In nucleotides, the CDR3 is TGCAGTGCAGGCTTACAGGGGTACGAGCAGTACTTC. Amino acids: CSAGLQGYEQYF.

This clonotype was observed at least ten times. V usage is TRBV6-5 and J usage is TRBJ2-2; D might be TRBD1 or TRBD2, each matching 6 bases. Between the trimmed V and J ends, which lost 2 bases and 5 bases, there was a span of 9 bases. The CDR3 contains 14 residues. Per germline, CDR1 MNHEY and CDR2 SVGAGI. The CDR3 is CASSYEGGTGELFF. The CDR3 bases are TGTGCCAGCAGTTACGAGGGGGGTACCGGGGAGCTGTTTTTT.

The sample holds many counts of this clonotype. The genes are TRBV10-2 and TRBJ2-7; 9 positions agree with TRBD2. The CDR3 is 15 residues long. The V and J ends lost 4 bases and 2 bases, in that order; junction bases with no gene match: 6. Germline V gene sequence: CDR1 WSHSY, CDR2 SAAADI. The CDR3 sequence is CASSGLSGRTYEQYF. DNA for the CDR3: TGCGCCAGCAGTGGTTTAAGCGGGAGGACCTACGAGCAGTACTTC.

As regards this clonotype: A far larger clone differs by one base, so this is likely a read error. V gene TRBV27 combines with J gene TRBJ2-5; 7 bases agree with TRBD1. The better agreement between TRBJ2-1 and the DNA end casts doubt on the J call. Per germline, CDR1 MNHEY and CDR2 SMNVEV (reference sequence). The CDR3 loop spans 15 amino acids. CDR3 amino acids: CASSQSQGSYNEQFF. CDR3 sequence (DNA): TGTGCCAGCAGTCAATCACAGGGGTCCTACAATGAGCAGTTCTTC.

Notes on this clonotype: The likely explanation is a read error, given a far larger clone one base away. The chain recombines TRBV6-2 or TRBV6-3 with TRBJ2-7, with 12 bases aligning to TRBD1. Trimming cost V 2 bases and J 5 bases; bases outside gene matches: 10. In germline, CDR1 is MNHEY, CDR2 SVGEGT. This CDR3 region has 17 residues. CDR3 DNA sequence: TGTGCCAGCAGTTACCGGAACATTGGGACAGGGGGCGACGAGCAGTACTTC. This encodes CASSYRNIGTGGDEQYF.

Remarks on this clonotype: This could be a read error, since a much larger clone is one nucleotide away. The gene calls are TRBV6-2 or TRBV6-3 and TRBJ2-5; 11 bases map to TRBD1. The trim removed 6 bases at V and 8 bases at J, leaving 8 bases unmatched. CDR3 length: 14 amino acids. Germline CDR1 reads MNHEY; CDR2 reads SVGEGT. The CDR3 loop is CASREGQGGDTQYF. CDR3 nucleotide sequence: TGTGCCAGCAGAGAGGGACAGGGGGGAGATACCCAGTACTTC.

Many counts were recorded for this clonotype. V is TRBV4-1 and J is TRBJ2-5; a weak D match, TRBD1 (7 bases). This CDR3 region has 15 residues. Trimming shortened V by 3 bases and J by 4 bases, and 15 bases separated the two germline ends. Germline CDR1 reads MGHRA; CDR2 reads YSYEKL. The CDR3 coding sequence is TGCGCCAGCAGCCAGGGTCCGCAGGGGGGAGAGACCCAGTACTTC. Translation: CASSQGPQGGETQYF.

This clonotype was picked up many times. The V gene is TRBV4-2, the J gene TRBJ1-4; 8 bases match TRBD1. From germline, CDR1 is LGHNA and CDR2 YNFKEQ. CDR3 length: 17 residues. V lost 6 bases and J lost 1; bases outside the gene matches: 10. CDR3 nucleotides: TGTGCCAGCAGTCGACTCAGGGGGCAGGGAACTAATGAAAAACTGTTTTTT. Translation gives CASSRLRGQGTNEKLFF.

This clonotype has only one observation. A far larger clone is one base from this, pointing to a likely read error. This chain links TRBV27 with TRBJ2-7; 8 nucleotides line up with TRBD2. J gave up 0 bases and V 1 base, and 8 bases lay outside the gene matches. Germline CDR1 is MNHEY and CDR2 is SMNVEV (reference sequence). The CDR3 runs 17 residues. The CDR3 nucleotides read TGTGCCAGCAGTTTATTGGGTAGCGGGGAGAGCTCCTACGAGCAGTACTTC. Its protein is CASSLLGSGESSYEQYF.

This clonotype was observed many times. J is TRBJ2-7 and V is TRBV20-1, with 8 bases lining up with TRBD2. The CDR3 length is 14 residues. Losses at the gene ends were 1 base for V and 4 bases for J; bases not matched to a gene: 6. Germline V gene sequence: CDR1 DFQATT, CDR2 SNEGSKA (reference sequence). CDR3 DNA: TGCAGTGCTAGAGGACGACTAGCGCATTACGAGCAGTACTTC. Translating gives CSARGRLAHYEQYF.

Notes on this clonotype: A read error is the likely source, as a far larger clone sits one nucleotide away. The rearrangement links TRBV7-9 to TRBJ2-5; 7 bases agree with TRBD2. Germline V gene lookup returns CDR1 SEHNR and CDR2 FQNEAQ (reference sequence). There are 14 residues in the CDR3. The CDR3, as DNA: TGTGCCTGGAGCGGGGACGAGAAGCAAGAGAACCAGTACTTC. Protein product: CAWSGDEKQENQYF.

The gene calls are TRBV5-1 and TRBJ2-2; 7 bases agree with TRBD2. The J segment lost 0 bases and the V segment lost 5 bases, leaving 4 bases of the junction unmatched. The CDR3 has 15 residues. Germline CDR1 and CDR2: SGHRS and YFSETQ. The CDR3 sequence: CASRGGAANTGELFF. The DNA of the CDR3 is TGCGCCAGCAGGGGAGGGGCAGCGAACACCGGGGAGCTGTTTTTT.

This clonotype was observed many times. The chain recombines TRBV20-1 with TRBJ1-5; 9 nucleotides match TRBD1. The CDR3 is 18 amino acids. The germline gives CDR1 DFQATT, CDR2 SNEGSKA (reference sequence). The trim removed 0 bases at V and 3 bases at J, leaving 12 bases unmatched. CDR3 in DNA: TGCAGTGCTAGAGAGCGTTTTGTGACAGGGGGTCCCAATCAGCCCCAGCATTTT. It is translated as CSARERFVTGGPNQPQHF.

This clonotype was observed many times. The genes are TRBV4-2 and TRBJ1-2; D call uncertain. This CDR3 region has 11 residues. V lost 1 base to trimming and J lost 4 bases, with 1 base between them. Germline V lookup: CDR1 LGHNA, CDR2 YNFKEQ. The CDR3 coding sequence is TGTGCCAGCAGCCAAGGCTATGGCTACACCTTC. This encodes CASSQGYGYTF.

As for this clonotype: A far larger clone is one nucleotide away, so this likely arose from a read error. This chain connects TRBV27 to TRBJ2-5, with TRBD1 identical over 12 bases. The J call is in doubt because the DNA end fits TRBJ2-1 better. The CDR3 is made up of 15 amino acids. The germline V gene has CDR1 MNHEY and CDR2 SMNVEV (reference sequence). For the CDR3, the DNA is TGTGCCAGCAGTACCGGGACAGGGGGCGAAGGCGAGCAGTTCTTC. Its translation is CASSTGTGGEGEQFF.

The rearrangement uses TRBV6-1 and TRBJ2-1, with no clear D. Germline values: CDR1 MNHNS, CDR2 SASEGT. The CDR3 runs to 11 residues. Trimming cost V 5 bases and J 5 bases, with 4 bases left between them. CDR3 amino acids: CASSPHNEQFF. The CDR3 nucleotides read TGTGCCAGCAGTCCGCACAATGAGCAGTTCTTC.

The sample holds many counts of this clonotype. The chain combines TRBV27 with TRBJ1-4; D is unresolved. The CDR3 runs 14 residues. Deletions cut 3 bases from V and 8 bases from J, with 13 bases between. CDR1 and CDR2 from the germline V gene are MNHEY and SMNVEV (reference sequence). The DNA of the CDR3 is TGTGCCAGCAGTTTGGACCGAAGTATGGAAAAACTGTTTTTT. Amino acids: CASSLDRSMEKLFF.

This clonotype is medium-sized within its sample. This chain connects TRBV28 to TRBJ1-6; 7 bases line up with TRBD1. There are 12 residues in the CDR3. Trimming took 8 bases from V and 10 from J; bases not matched to a gene: 5. Germline V gives CDR1 MDHEN, CDR2 SYDVKM. CDR3 loop: CASGKQGSPLHF. CDR3 nucleotides: TGTGCCAGCGGGAAACAGGGGTCACCCCTCCACTTT. The variable domain in full, with the rest retrieved from reference TRBV28 and TRBJ1-6, is DVKVTQSSRYLVKRTGEKVFLECVQDMDHENMFWYRQDPGLGLRLIYFSYDVKMKEKGDIPEGYSVSREKKERFSLILESASTNQTSMYLCASGKQGSPLHFGNGTRLTVT.

The genes are TRBV20-1 and TRBJ2-3, with 11 positions matching TRBD2. Looked up from germline, CDR1 is DFQATT and CDR2 is SNEGSKA (reference sequence). The CDR3 length is 18 residues. Trimming took 4 bases from V and 1 from J; bases not matched to a gene: 13. This CDR3 is CSATSETSGIPGTDTQYF. In DNA, the CDR3 is TGCAGTGCTACCTCCGAGACTAGCGGGATCCCCGGCACAGATACGCAGTATTTT.